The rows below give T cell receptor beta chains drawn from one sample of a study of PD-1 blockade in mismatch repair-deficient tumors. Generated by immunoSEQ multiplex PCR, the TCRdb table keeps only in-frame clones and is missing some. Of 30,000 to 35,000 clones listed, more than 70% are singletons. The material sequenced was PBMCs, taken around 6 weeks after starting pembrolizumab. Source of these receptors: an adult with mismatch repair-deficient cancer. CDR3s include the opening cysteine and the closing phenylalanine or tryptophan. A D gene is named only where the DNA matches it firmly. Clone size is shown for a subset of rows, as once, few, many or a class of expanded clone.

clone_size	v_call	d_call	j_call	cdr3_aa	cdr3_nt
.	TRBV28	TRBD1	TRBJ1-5	CASNYWGTGEHQPQHF	TGTGCCAGCAACTATTGGGGGACAGGGGAACATCAGCCCCAGCATTTT
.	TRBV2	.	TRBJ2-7	CASSEGGRYEQYF	TGTGCCAGCAGTGAAGGTGGGCGCTACGAGCAGTACTTC
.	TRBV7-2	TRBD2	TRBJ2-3	CASSLDLRGGTDTQYF	TGTGCCAGCAGCTTAGATTTGCGGGGGGGCACAGATACGCAGTATTTT
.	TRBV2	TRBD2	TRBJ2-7	CASSEGEGLPFREQYF	TGTGCCAGCAGTGAAGGGGAGGGACTCCCATTCCGAGAGCAGTACTTC
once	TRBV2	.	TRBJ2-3	CASSEAQRHVGTDTQYF	TGTGCCAGCAGTGAAGCCCAGCGGCACGTCGGCACAGATACGCAGTATTTT
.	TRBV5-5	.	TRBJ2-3	CASSPTGTDTQYF	TGTGCCAGCAGCCCAACAGGGACAGATACGCAGTATTTT
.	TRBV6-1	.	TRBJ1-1	CASSGPYLLNTEAFF	TGTGCCAGCAGTGGCCCTTACTTATTGAACACTGAAGCTTTCTTT
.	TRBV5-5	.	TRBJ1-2	CASSTTADYGYTF	TGTGCCAGCAGCACAACGGCGGACTATGGCTACACCTTC
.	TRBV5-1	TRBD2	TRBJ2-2	CASSLDGRAGTGELFF	TGCGCCAGCAGCTTGGACGGGAGGGCCGGGACCGGGGAGCTGTTTTTT
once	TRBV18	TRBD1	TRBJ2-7	CASSPPAGDREEYEQYF	TGTGCCAGCTCACCACCCGCCGGGGACAGGGAGGAATACGAGCAGTACTTC
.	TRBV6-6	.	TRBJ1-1	CASSSQVNTEAFF	TGTGCCAGCAGTTCACAGGTAAACACTGAAGCTTTCTTT
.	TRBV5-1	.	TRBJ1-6	CASRTQQGLNSPLHF	TGCGCCAGCAGAACCCAGCAGGGTCTAAATTCACCCCTCCACTTT
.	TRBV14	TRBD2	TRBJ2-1	CASSLPGSGGPYNEQFF	TGTGCCAGCAGCCTTCCGGGCTCGGGAGGCCCCTACAATGAGCAGTTCTTC
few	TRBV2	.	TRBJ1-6	CASSDSLNSPLHF	TGTGCCAGCAGTGACAGTTTGAATTCACCCCTCCACTTT
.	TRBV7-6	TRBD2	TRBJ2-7	CASSLPGTSEQYF	TGTGCCAGCAGCTTGCCCGGGACTAGCGAGCAGTACTTC
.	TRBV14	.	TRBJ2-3	CASSQDIRAGQDTQYF	TGTGCCAGCAGCCAAGATATCAGGGCAGGGCAGGATACGCAGTATTTT
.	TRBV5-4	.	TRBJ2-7	CASTLFHLGSSYEQYF	TGTGCCAGCACCTTATTCCACTTAGGGAGCTCCTACGAGCAGTACTTC
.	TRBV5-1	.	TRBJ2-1	CASSSRAGSENEQFF	TGCGCCAGCAGCTCTAGGGCAGGGTCTGAAAATGAGCAGTTCTTC
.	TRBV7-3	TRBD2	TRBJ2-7	CASSEGLAGSEQYF	TGTGCCAGCAGCGAGGGACTAGCGGGTAGCGAGCAGTACTTC
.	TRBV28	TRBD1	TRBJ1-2	CASSSTGAYYGYTF	TGTGCCAGCAGTTCGACAGGGGCCTACTATGGCTACACCTTC
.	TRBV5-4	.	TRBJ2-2	CASSLDGHTGELFF	TGTGCCAGCAGCTTGGACGGTCACACCGGGGAGCTGTTTTTT
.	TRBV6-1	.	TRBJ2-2	CASSGGRAETGELFF	TGTGCCAGCAGTGGGGGGCGGGCAGAAACCGGGGAGCTGTTTTTT
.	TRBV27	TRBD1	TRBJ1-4	CASSTQGANEKLFF	TGTGCCAGCAGTACACAGGGGGCTAATGAAAAACTGTTTTTT
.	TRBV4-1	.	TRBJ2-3	CASSQFAGQGDTQYF	TGCGCCAGCAGCCAATTTGCAGGGCAGGGAGATACGCAGTATTTT
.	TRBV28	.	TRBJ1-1	CASSLVRAEAFF	TGTGCCAGCAGCTTAGTGAGGGCTGAAGCTTTCTTT
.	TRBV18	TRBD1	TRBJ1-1	CASSPQGLSGGLGAFF	TGTGCCAGCTCACCACAGGGCTTGTCAGGGGGGCTCGGAGCTTTCTTT
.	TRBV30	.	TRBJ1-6	CAWTRQTYNSPLHF	TGTGCCTGGACGCGACAGACATATAATTCACCCCTCCACTTT
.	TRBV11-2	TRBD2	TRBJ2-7	CASSSYQAGAKWYEQYF	TGTGCCAGCAGCTCGTACCAGGCGGGAGCCAAATGGTACGAGCAGTACTTC
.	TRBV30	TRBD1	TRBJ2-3	CAWSVYGTGSQYF	TGTGCCTGGAGTGTATACGGGACAGGGTCGCAGTATTTT
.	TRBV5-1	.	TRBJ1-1	CASSLDVEAGEAFF	TGCGCCAGCAGCTTGGACGTGGAGGCGGGTGAAGCTTTCTTT
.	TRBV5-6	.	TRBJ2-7	CASSSMGLSQLLYEQYF	TGTGCCAGCAGCTCCATGGGACTCTCACAGCTTTTATACGAGCAGTACTTC
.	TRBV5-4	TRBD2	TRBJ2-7	CASSLAAGSSYEQYF	TGTGCCAGCAGCTTGGCAGCGGGATCCTCCTACGAGCAGTACTTC
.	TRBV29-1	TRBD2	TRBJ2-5	CSVSTSGRLETQYF	TGCAGCGTCTCGACTAGCGGGAGATTAGAGACCCAGTACTTC
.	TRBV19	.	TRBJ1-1	CASSSMGGRGAFF	TGTGCCAGTAGCTCAATGGGGGGTCGCGGAGCTTTCTTT
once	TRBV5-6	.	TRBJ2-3	CASSPGAGSTDTQYF	TGTGCCAGCAGCCCTGGGGCCGGGAGCACAGATACGCAGTATTTT
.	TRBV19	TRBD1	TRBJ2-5	CASTQGAQETQYF	TGTGCCAGTACCCAGGGGGCACAAGAGACCCAGTACTTC
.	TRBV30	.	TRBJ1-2	CAGGGNYGYTF	TGTGCTGGTGGCGGCAACTATGGCTACACCTTC
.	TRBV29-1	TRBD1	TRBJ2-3	CSVEGQGKIGTDTQYF	TGCAGCGTTGAAGGACAGGGGAAAATTGGCACAGATACGCAGTATTTT
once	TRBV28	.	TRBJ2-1	CASSSLPARGNNEQFF	TGTGCCAGCAGCTCTCTCCCTGCCAGGGGTAACAATGAGCAGTTCTTC
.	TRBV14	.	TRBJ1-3	CASSRDFVPGNTIYF	TGTGCCAGCAGCCGGGACTTTGTCCCTGGAAACACCATATATTTT
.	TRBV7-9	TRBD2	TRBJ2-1	CASSPRWTSVKFF	TGTGCCAGCAGCCCCCGATGGACTAGCGTAAAGTTCTTC
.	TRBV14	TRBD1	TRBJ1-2	CASSQLPGGYDATLLGYTF	TGTGCCAGCAGCCAATTACCAGGGGGCTATGATGCCACATTATTGGGCTACACCTTC
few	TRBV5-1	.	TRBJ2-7	CASSLNTRFEQYF	TGCGCCAGCAGCTTGAATACTCGGTTCGAGCAGTACTTC
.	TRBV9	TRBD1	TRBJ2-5	CASSGGQGDLETQYF	TGTGCCAGCAGCGGGGGACAGGGAGACCTGGAGACCCAGTACTTC
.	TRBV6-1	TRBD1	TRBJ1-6	CASSEVTEGTAYSPLHF	TGTGCCAGCAGTGAAGTCACCGAGGGGACAGCCTATTCACCCCTCCACTTT
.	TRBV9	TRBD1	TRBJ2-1	CASSVGTGAYNEQFF	TGTGCCAGCAGCGTAGGGACAGGGGCATACAATGAGCAGTTCTTC
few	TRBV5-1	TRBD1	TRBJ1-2	CASSYQGGGYTF	TGCGCCAGCAGTTACCAGGGGGGCGGCTACACCTTC
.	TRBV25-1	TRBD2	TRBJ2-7	CASSETSGSYEQYF	TGTGCCAGCAGTGAGACTAGCGGGAGTTACGAGCAGTACTTC
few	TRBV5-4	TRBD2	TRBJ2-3	CASSLDAGATDTQYF	TGTGCCAGCAGCTTGGACGCGGGAGCGACAGATACGCAGTATTTT
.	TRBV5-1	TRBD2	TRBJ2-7	CASSWRAGGDEQYF	TGCGCCAGCAGCTGGAGGGCGGGAGGGGACGAGCAGTACTTC
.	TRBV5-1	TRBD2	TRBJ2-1	CASSPRAAGLSYNEQFF	TGCGCCAGCAGCCCCCGTGCAGCGGGGCTTTCCTACAATGAGCAGTTCTTC
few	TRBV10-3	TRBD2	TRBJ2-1	CAISTSGRAALDNEQFF	TGTGCCATCAGTACTAGCGGGAGGGCCGCGCTAGACAATGAGCAGTTCTTC
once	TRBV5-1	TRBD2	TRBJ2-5	CASSYGLAGGPEYQETQYF	TGCGCCAGCAGCTACGGACTAGCGGGAGGACCGGAGTACCAAGAGACCCAGTACTTC
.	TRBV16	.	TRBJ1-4	CASSQSQGSNEKLFF	TGTGCCAGCAGCCAATCGCAGGGGTCTAATGAAAAACTGTTTTTT
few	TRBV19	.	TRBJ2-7	CASGAGTPYEQYF	TGTGCCAGTGGGGCAGGGACACCCTACGAGCAGTACTTC
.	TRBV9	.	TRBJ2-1	CASSVGGTYNEQFF	TGTGCCAGCAGCGTAGGAGGGACCTACAATGAGCAGTTCTTC
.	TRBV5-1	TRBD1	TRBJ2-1	CASSWGTGTEENEQFF	TGCGCCAGCAGCTGGGGGACAGGAACTGAAGAGAATGAGCAGTTCTTC
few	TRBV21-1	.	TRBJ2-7	CATQGRGSYEQYF	TGTGCCACCCAGGGCCGAGGCTCCTACGAGCAGTACTTC
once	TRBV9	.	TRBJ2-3	CASSVGALTDTQYF	TGTGCCAGCAGCGTAGGGGCCCTCACAGATACGCAGTATTTT